This TCR beta chain was identified in a study of T-cell reconstitution after alpha-beta-depleted transplantation in children. Study-level findings and limits: T-cell counts and diversity at one year post-transplant came mainly from newly produced T cells.

It was with unique molecular identifiers that the TCRbeta library was prepared. Via MiXCR, TCRdb re-called the PCR reads, giving one row per CDR3 protein. The sample lists about 980,000 distinct CDR3 sequences, roughly 31% occurring once. This clonotype was seen a few times. What it binds is unknown. V shed 6 bases and J 3 bases; nucleotides not matched to a gene: 4. The V gene's germline CDR1 is MNHNS and CDR2 SASEGT. The CDR3 consists of 14 residues. The origin of this receptor is a boy under two years old who had a stem cell transplant for SCID, so the T cells may come from the graft donor. This sequence joins TRBV6-1 and TRBJ1-5; the match to TRBD1 covers 8 bases. Sample: PBMCs, mostly from graft donor cells, taken 360 days after TCRalphabeta/CD19-depleted stem cell transplant. The CDR3 loop is CASSWTGSNQPQHF. In DNA form, the CDR3 reads TGTGCCAGCAGCTGGACAGGGTCCAATCAGCCCCAGCATTTT.